A single sample gave rise to the 19 T cell receptor beta chains below, sequenced in a study of cytomegalovirus exposure and HLA in healthy donors. In the PCR, 60 Vbeta and 13 Jbeta primers were used. Using immunoSEQ multiplex PCR, the repertoire was profiled, and TCRdb retains in-frame clones only, with some absent. The sample records 150,000 to 200,000 clones, more than 70% being singletons. Sequenced material: PBMCs. These TCRs come from a man younger than 30 in good health and CMV-seropositive.

The chain carries TRBV5-5 and TRBJ2-7; D may be TRBD1 (6 bases). Trimming cost V 4 bases and J 3 bases, with 14 bases left between them. The CDR3 is 14 amino acids. The germline V gene encodes CDR1 SGHKS and CDR2 YYEKEE (reference sequence). As DNA, the CDR3 is TGTGCCAGCAGCCTGGGGGCCGAACTCTACGAGCAGTACTTC. Its protein is CASSLGAELYEQYF.

This sequence joins TRBV14 and TRBJ1-2; possible D gene TRBD1, 5 bases. This CDR3 has 15 residues. The germline V gene has CDR1 SGHDN and CDR2 FVKESK. The V end lost 0 bases, the J end lost 5 bases, and 13 bases lay between the germline ends. CDR3 in DNA: TGTGCCAGCAGCCAAGACCCACAGGCCCGATATGGCTACACCTTC. Residues: CASSQDPQARYGYTF.

The rearrangement uses TRBV19 and TRBJ2-2; no definite D call. The CDR3 has 15 amino acids. The V gene's germline CDR1 is LNHDA and CDR2 SQIVND (reference sequence). V was pared by 3 bases and J by 3 bases, with 11 bases between. CDR3 protein: CASSISIIDTGELFF. The CDR3 DNA is TGTGCCAGTAGTATTTCAATCATTGACACCGGGGAGCTGTTTTTT.

The gene calls are TRBV5-1 and TRBJ1-1; D gene uncertain. The V gene lost 4 bases and the J gene lost 2 bases, with 9 bases spanning the gap. This CDR3 is 13 amino acids long. Germline-derived CDR1 and CDR2 are SGHRS and YFSETQ. CDR3 in amino acids: CASSDGVNTEAFF. CDR3 nucleotides: TGCGCCAGCAGCGACGGGGTAAACACTGAAGCTTTCTTT.

The genes are TRBV14 and TRBJ2-2; D may be TRBD1 (5 bases). Germline V gene lookup returns CDR1 SGHDN and CDR2 FVKESK. This CDR3 has 16 residues. Trimming removed 3 bases from V and 1 base from J, with 12 bases in between. CDR3 bases: TGTGCCAGCAGCCAGTGGGGCAGGGAGAACACCGGGGAGCTGTTTTTT. It translates to CASSQWGRENTGELFF.

This chain links TRBV5-4 with TRBJ1-1; 7 bases are shared with TRBD1. Losses at the gene ends were 4 bases for V and 1 base for J; bases not matched to a gene: 13. The CDR3 covers 17 residues. CDR1 and CDR2 from the germline V gene are SGHNT and YYREEE (reference sequence). The CDR3 here is CASSRISTGLANTEAFF. DNA for the CDR3: TGTGCCAGCAGCCGAATCTCGACAGGGTTGGCGAACACTGAAGCTTTCTTT.

V gene TRBV28 combines with J gene TRBJ2-3; the D gene is possibly TRBD2 (5 bases). CDR3 length equals 14 residues. Germline CDR1 and CDR2: MDHEN and SYDVKM. V was pared by 5 bases and J by 0 bases, with 9 bases between. DNA of the CDR3: TGTGCCAGCAGTGACTACTCTAGCACAGATACGCAGTATTTT. As protein: CASSDYSSTDTQYF.

This chain links TRBV6-1 with TRBJ1-1; D might be TRBD1 (5 bases). Trimming pared 0 bases from V and 6 bases from J, leaving 17 bases between. Germline assignment: CDR1 MNHNS and CDR2 SASEGT. The CDR3 runs 16 residues. CDR3 protein: CASSEAGGGGGSEAFF. For the CDR3, the DNA is TGTGCCAGCAGTGAAGCCGGGGGAGGAGGAGGCTCTGAAGCTTTCTTT.

The gene calls are TRBV30 and TRBJ2-7, with TRBD2 identical over 8 bases. Germline-derived CDR1 and CDR2 are GTSNPN and SVGIG (reference sequence). The V and J ends lost 1 base and 6 bases, in that order; junction bases with no gene match: 14. The CDR3 contains 16 residues. The CDR3 nucleotides are TGTGCCTGGAGTGCAATTAGCGGGATGTGGGGGGCCGAGCAGTACTTC. Its protein product is CAWSAISGMWGAEQYF. Using reference TRBV30 and TRBJ2-7 for the parts outside the CDR3, the full variable domain is SQTIHQWPATLVQPVGSPLSLECTVEGTSNPNLYWYRQAAGRGLQLLFYSVGIGQISSEVPQNLSASRPQDRQFILSSKKLLLSDSGFYLCAWSAISGMWGAEQYFGPGTRLTVT.

The chain uses TRBV2 and TRBJ1-2, with 10 bases matching TRBD1. The CDR3 extends over 13 amino acids. The trim removed 7 bases at V and 6 bases at J, leaving 5 bases unmatched. CDR1 SNHLY and CDR2 FYNNEI come from the germline V gene. CDR3 protein: CASTIGQGDGYTF. In DNA, the CDR3 is TGTGCCAGCACCATTGGACAGGGGGATGGCTACACCTTC.

The chain joins TRBV7-8 to TRBJ1-3; D is unresolved. Trimming removed 0 bases at V and 0 bases at J, with 3 bases between. The V gene's germline CDR1 is SGHVS and CDR2 FQNEAQ. There are 14 residues in the CDR3. CDR3 region: CASSLAYSGNTIYF. The DNA of the CDR3 is TGTGCCAGCAGCTTAGCCTACTCTGGAAACACCATATATTTT.

This clone was observed a few times. The J gene is TRBJ1-2, the V gene TRBV28, with TRBD1 matching over 7 bases. Per the germline V gene, CDR1 is MDHEN and CDR2 is SYDVKM. CDR3 length: 15 amino acids. V dropped 4 bases and J dropped 7; count of bases not matched to a gene: 12. The CDR3 DNA sequence: TGTGCCAGCAGTTCAACGCGCCCTAACAGGGGTGGCTACACCTTC. Amino acids: CASSSTRPNRGGYTF.

This clone came up a few times. The chain combines TRBV2 with TRBJ2-1; TRBD2 aligns across 11 bases. The CDR3 consists of 16 residues. Per the germline V gene, CDR1 is SNHLY and CDR2 is FYNNEI. Germline trimming cut 3 bases from V and 8 bases from J; bases unmatched to any gene: 9. In DNA, the CDR3 is TGTGCCAGCAGTGATATTAGCGGGAGGGCCTTGGATGAGCAGTTCTTC. This encodes CASSDISGRALDEQFF.

The V gene is TRBV7-9, the J gene TRBJ1-1; 9 bases line up with TRBD1. Trimming removed 4 bases from V and 1 base from J; junction bases left unmatched: 7. Germline CDR1 reads SEHNR; CDR2 reads FQNEAQ (reference sequence). The CDR3 consists of 16 residues. The CDR3 DNA follows: TGTGCCAGCAGCTCCCAACAGGGGGCGAGGAACACTGAAGCTTTCTTT. Amino acids: CASSSQQGARNTEAFF.

The V and J genes are TRBV27 and TRBJ2-7, with D unclear. The V gene's germline CDR1 is MNHEY and CDR2 SMNVEV (reference sequence). Trimming removed 2 bases from V and 3 bases from J, with 8 bases in between. The CDR3 length is 13 residues. The CDR3 DNA reads TGTGCCAGCAGTTTACACAGAAACTACGAGCAGTACTTC. It yields the protein CASSLHRNYEQYF.

The rearrangement links TRBV27 to TRBJ2-7, with TRBD2 matching 9 bases. J was trimmed by 3 bases and V by 4 bases; bases with no gene match: 4. The CDR3 loop spans 14 amino acids. Germline CDR1 and CDR2: MNHEY and SMNVEV (reference sequence). This chain's CDR3 is CASSYGLASYEQYF. The CDR3 nucleotides are TGTGCCAGCAGTTACGGACTAGCGAGCTACGAGCAGTACTTC.

This clone was found once. The chain uses TRBV25-1 and TRBJ1-3; D remains unclear. The V end was cut by 2 bases, the J end by 7 bases, with 6 bases between. This CDR3 is 12 amino acids long. Germline loops: CDR1 MGHDK, CDR2 SYGVNS. Here the CDR3 DNA reads TGTGCCAGCAGTGAAGTTTCGAACACCATATATTTT. The encoded protein is CASSEVSNTIYF. The full variable domain, completed using reference TRBV25-1 and TRBJ1-3, is EADIYQTPRYLVIGTGKKITLECSQTMGHDKMYWYQQDPGMELHLIHYSYGVNSTEKGDLSSESTVSRIRTEHFPLTLESARPSHTSQYLCASSEVSNTIYFGEGSWLTVV.

The J gene is TRBJ1-5, the V gene TRBV2, with D possibly TRBD1 on 5 matching bases. The V and J ends lost 6 bases and 2 bases respectively, with 8 bases between them. This CDR3 is 13 amino acids long. The germline V gene has CDR1 SNHLY and CDR2 FYNNEI. Written as DNA, the CDR3 is TGTGCCAGCAGCCCACAGGGCAATCAGCCCCAGCATTTT. It yields the protein CASSPQGNQPQHF. Combining the CDR3 with reference TRBV2 and TRBJ1-5 gives the whole variable domain EPEVTQTPSHQVTQMGQEVILRCVPISNHLYFYWYRQILGQKVEFLVSFYNNEISEKSEIFDDQFSVERPDGSNFTLKIRSTKLEDSAMYFCASSPQGNQPQHFGDGTRLSIL.

With regard to this clone: At one end the junction does not follow the germline gene, possibly because of a read error. This chain links TRBV7-7 with TRBJ2-1, with 12 bases identical to TRBD2. The germline CDR1 and CDR2 sequences are SSHAT and FNYEAQ (reference sequence). The CDR3 runs to 15 residues. CDR3 residues: CASSFRTSGIDEQFF. The CDR3 region has the DNA TGTGCTAGCAGCTTTCGGACTAGCGGGATCGATGAGCAGTTCTTC.